This is a list of T cell receptor beta chains from one sample in a study of cytomegalovirus exposure and HLA in healthy donors. Using immunoSEQ multiplex PCR, the repertoire was profiled, and TCRdb retains in-frame clones only, with some absent. The sample includes roughly 120,000 clones, roughly 82% of them seen just once. The sequencing sample was made of PBMCs. These receptor sequences come from a man younger than 35 in good health and CMV-seropositive. Both conserved end residues are part of each CDR3. D genes are given only for firm matches. Rows give clone size only sometimes, using once, few, many, or a class for an expanded clone.

>TRBD2|TRBV7-8|few|TRBJ2-7
TGTGCCAGCAGCTTAACTAGCGCAGTCTACGAGCAGTACTTC
CASSLTSAVYEQYF
>NA|TRBV30|NA|TRBJ1-1
TGTGCCTGTACAGGGATATCGTCGAACACTGAAGCTTTCTTT
CACTGISSNTEAFF
>NA|TRBV5-1|NA|TRBJ2-5
TGCGCCAGCAGCTTGGGGGCCACAGGGATCGGAGAGACCCAGTACTTC
CASSLGATGIGETQYF
>NA|TRBV2|NA|TRBJ1-6
TGTGCCAGCAGTGAAGGTCAGGGGCTAAATTCACCCCTCCACTTT
CASSEGQGLNSPLHF
>NA|TRBV28|NA|TRBJ1-1
TGTGCCAGCAGTTTATATTCGGGTGCGGTGGCTTTCTTT
CASSLYSGAVAFF
>NA|TRBV19|NA|TRBJ1-2
TGTGCCACCAAAACCACAGGGTCCGGGGCCCTTTTCTATGGCTACACCTTC
CATKTTGSGALFYGYTF
>TRBD2|TRBV7-9|NA|TRBJ2-7
TGTTCCAGCAGCTTTGCAGGACTAGCGGTTCGGGGGGGCTCCTACGAGCAGTACTTC
CSSSFAGLAVRGGSYEQYF
>NA|TRBV4-1|few|TRBJ2-3
TGCGCCAGCAGCCAAAACCCCCAGGGCGCAGATACGCAGTATTTT
CASSQNPQGADTQYF
>TRBD1|TRBV5-6|NA|TRBJ1-2
TGTGCCAGCAGCGAGGGACAGAGCATCTATGGCTACACCTTC
CASSEGQSIYGYTF
>NA|TRBV6-6|NA|TRBJ1-1
TGTGCCAGCAGTTACCCAAGGGAGGGGAGGAACACTGAAGCTTTCTTT
CASSYPREGRNTEAFF
>NA|TRBV19|NA|TRBJ1-5
TGTGCCAGTAGTATGGCATATCAGCCCCAGCATTTT
CASSMAYQPQHF
>NA|TRBV28|NA|TRBJ2-3
TGTGCCAGCAGTTTTCAGGGGAGAGCAGATACGCAGTATTTT
CASSFQGRADTQYF
>NA|TRBV28|NA|TRBJ1-5
TGTGCCAGCACCTCCCCCGAGGGCGATCAGCCCCAGCATTTT
CASTSPEGDQPQHF
>TRBD2|TRBV27|NA|TRBJ2-1
TGTGCCAGCAGTTTACGGGGGATAGCGGGAGCCAAATACAATGAGCAGTTCTTC
CASSLRGIAGAKYNEQFF
>NA|TRBV6-5|NA|TRBJ2-6
TGTGCCAGCAGGCGAAGCTCTGGGGCCAACGGCCTGACTTTC
CASRRSSGANGLTF
>NA|TRBV2|NA|TRBJ1-4
TGTGCCAGCAGTGAACAACAGGGTCGGGAAAAACTGTTTTTT
CASSEQQGREKLFF